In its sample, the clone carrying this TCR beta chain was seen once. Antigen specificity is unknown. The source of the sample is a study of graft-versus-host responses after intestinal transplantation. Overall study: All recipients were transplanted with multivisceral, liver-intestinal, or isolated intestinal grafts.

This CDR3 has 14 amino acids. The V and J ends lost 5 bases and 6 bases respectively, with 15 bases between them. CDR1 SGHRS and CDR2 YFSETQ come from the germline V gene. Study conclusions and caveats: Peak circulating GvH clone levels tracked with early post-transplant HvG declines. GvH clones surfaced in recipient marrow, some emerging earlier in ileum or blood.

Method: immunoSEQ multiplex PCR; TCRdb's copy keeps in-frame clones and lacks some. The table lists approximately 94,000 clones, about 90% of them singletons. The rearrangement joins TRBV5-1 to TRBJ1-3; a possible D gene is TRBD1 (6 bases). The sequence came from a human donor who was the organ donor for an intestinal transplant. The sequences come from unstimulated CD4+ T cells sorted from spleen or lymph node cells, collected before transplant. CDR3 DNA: TGCGCCAGCAGGGTCAGGGGTCCTGAAAACACCATATATTTT. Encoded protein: CASRVRGPENTIYF.